These 8 T cell receptor beta chains originate from one sample sequenced in a study of CD8 T cells in Susac syndrome. With random hexamers, 0.5 to 1 ug RNA was reverse transcribed. MiXCR, run by TCRdb on the immunoSEQ multiplex PCR reads, gives a single entry per CDR3 protein. Of about 69,000 distinct CDR3 sequences listed, around 95% are singletons. Material for sequencing was CD8+ T cells from PBMCs. Receptor source: a human donor in good health.

V gene TRBV18 combines with J gene TRBJ2-1; 9 bases are shared with TRBD2. The J segment lost 6 bases and the V segment lost 0 bases, leaving 6 bases of the junction unmatched. CDR1 KGHSH and CDR2 LQKENI come from the germline V gene. This CDR3 has 16 residues. The CDR3 coding sequence is TGTGCCAGCTCACCACCGTTCGGGACTAGCACCAATGAGCAGTTCTTC. It yields the protein CASSPPFGTSTNEQFF.

The J gene is TRBJ2-2, the V gene TRBV29-1; 8 nucleotides align to TRBD1. J gave up 3 bases and V 5 bases, and 11 bases lay outside the gene matches. The germline V gene encodes CDR1 SQVTM and CDR2 ANQGSEA. The CDR3 sequence is 16 residues long. CDR3 sequence reads: CSVKYIGQGDTGELFF. CDR3 bases: TGCAGCGTTAAGTACATCGGACAGGGAGACACCGGGGAGCTGTTTTTT.

The chain combines TRBV13 with TRBJ2-1; weak D call: TRBD2 (6 bases). The CDR3 is 15 residues long. V lost 5 bases, J lost 2 bases, and 13 bases lay in between. Looked up from germline, CDR1 is PRHDT and CDR2 is FYEKMQ (reference sequence). Here the CDR3 reads CASSVWDFTYNEQFF. CDR3 DNA: TGTGCCAGCAGCGTCTGGGACTTCACCTACAATGAGCAGTTCTTC.

The chain employs TRBV27 and TRBJ2-5; 8 nucleotides align to TRBD1. Trimming cost V 4 bases and J 2 bases; bases outside gene matches: 3. CDR3 size: 14 residues. The germline V gene has CDR1 MNHEY and CDR2 SMNVEV (reference sequence). The CDR3 is CASSSGTGQETQYF. The CDR3 DNA is TGTGCCAGCAGTTCGGGGACAGGTCAAGAGACCCAGTACTTC.

This chain uses TRBV20-1 with TRBJ1-5; D is unclear. V was cut by 1 base and J by 0 bases, with 7 bases left in between. Germline V CDR1 and CDR2: DFQATT, SNEGSKA (reference sequence). This CDR3 is built from 14 residues. Here the CDR3 reads CSARVDFSNQPQHF. In DNA, the CDR3 is TGCAGTGCTAGAGTGGATTTTAGCAATCAGCCCCAGCATTTT.

This clonotype was seen just once. V usage is TRBV27 and J usage is TRBJ2-5; D may be TRBD1 or TRBD2 (6 bases each). Germline assignment: CDR1 MNHEY and CDR2 SMNVEV (reference sequence). The CDR3 loop spans 18 amino acids. V was shortened by 5 bases and J by 4 bases, with 26 bases between the two germline ends. The CDR3 reads CASSPIGPHGGGGETQYF. Here the CDR3 DNA reads TGTGCCAGCAGTCCTATAGGGCCCCACGGAGGGGGAGGAGAGACCCAGTACTTC.

The chain couples TRBV19 to TRBJ2-2; D is unclear. CDR1 LNHDA and CDR2 SQIVND come from the germline V gene (reference sequence). Trimming pared 8 bases from V and 3 bases from J, leaving 16 bases between. The CDR3 extends over 15 amino acids. The CDR3 coding sequence is TGTGCCAGTCGGATGGGATTCCAAGACACCGGGGAGCTGTTTTTT. Translation: CASRMGFQDTGELFF.

The rearrangement joins TRBV3-1 to TRBJ2-4; D gene ambiguous. This CDR3 spans 15 amino acids. The V gene's germline CDR1 is LGHDT and CDR2 YNNKEL (reference sequence). The ends were cut back, 2 bases at V and 0 bases at J, with 8 bases in the middle. CDR3 amino acids: CASSQTHLAKNIQYF. The CDR3 DNA reads as TGTGCCAGCAGCCAAACCCACCTAGCCAAAAACATTCAGTACTTC.